This T cell receptor beta chain was obtained from a study of cytomegalovirus exposure and HLA in healthy donors. Whole-study context: Within the Caucasian-associated ancestry cluster were roughly 81% of the approximately 400 genotyped donors.

These donors, healthy bone marrow donors, were studied. The CDR3 length is 14 residues. The ends were cut back, 4 bases at V and 2 bases at J, with 13 bases in the middle. Germline CDR1 SGHRS, CDR2 YFSETQ. Both 60 Vbeta primers and 13 Jbeta primers went into the PCR. Profiled with immunoSEQ multiplex PCR; TCRdb holds only in-frame clones, not every one. The sample has about 82,000 clones, roughly 80% seen once. V gene TRBV5-1 combines with J gene TRBJ2-7, with a tentative D call TRBD1 (6 bases). The source of this sequence is a middle-aged man in good health and CMV-seronegative. The sequencing sample was made of PBMCs. The CDR3 DNA follows: TGCGCCAGCAGCCGCCGGGACAATACCTACGAGCAGTACTTC. This translates into CASSRRDNTYEQYF. The entire variable domain, with the rest obtained from reference TRBV5-1 and TRBJ2-7, is as follows: KAGVTQTPRYLIKTRGQQVTLSCSPISGHRSVSWYQQTPGQGLQFLFEYFSETQRNKGNFPGRFSGRQFSNSRSEMNVSTLELGDSALYLCASSRRDNTYEQYFGPGTRLTVT.